This T cell receptor beta chain was found in a study of T cell responses to AZD1222 COVID-19 vaccine. Notes on the study in general: The sample set comprised mostly white British donors with more females, and clonal diversity was possibly underestimated. Without day 14 samples, only post-peak T cell repertoires were studied. Among those given AZD1222, only five or six were seropositive at baseline.

CDR1 and CDR2 from the germline V gene are SNHLY and FYNNEI. The trim removed 5 bases at V and 0 bases at J, leaving 8 bases unmatched. This CDR3 is built from 18 residues. Clones were read by immunoSEQ multiplex PCR, and TCRdb kept only the in-frame ones, dropping some. The sample comprises some 120,000 clones, roughly nine tenths of which are singletons, and roughly 1.5% rests with the top ten. A word on this clone: The antigen remains undetermined.

The source of this sequence is an adult in good health. The chain links TRBV2 to TRBJ2-5, with 14 nucleotides matching TRBD2. The starting material was peripheral blood, obtained on day 0 of AZD1222 vaccination. CDR3 DNA: TGTGCCAGCAGTACCGGGACTAGCGGGGGACCGTACCAAGAGACCCAGTACTTC. Translated, it gives CASSTGTSGGPYQETQYF.